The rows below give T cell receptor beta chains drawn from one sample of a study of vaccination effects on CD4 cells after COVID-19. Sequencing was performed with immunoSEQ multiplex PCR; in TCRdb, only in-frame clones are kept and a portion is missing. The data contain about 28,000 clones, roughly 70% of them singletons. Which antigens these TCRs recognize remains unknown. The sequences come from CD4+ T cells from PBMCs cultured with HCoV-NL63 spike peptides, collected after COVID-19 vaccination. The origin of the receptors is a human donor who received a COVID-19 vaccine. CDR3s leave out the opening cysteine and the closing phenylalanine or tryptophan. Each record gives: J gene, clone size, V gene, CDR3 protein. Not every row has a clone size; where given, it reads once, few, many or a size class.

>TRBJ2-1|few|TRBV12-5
ASGFGRYNEQF
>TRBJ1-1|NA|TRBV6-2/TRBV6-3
ASSSGVRNTEAF
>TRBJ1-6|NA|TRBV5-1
ASSLSQGHNSPLH
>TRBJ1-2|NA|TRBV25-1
ASTGDRPTAVYT
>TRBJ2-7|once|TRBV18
ASSPPRAQDRDIYEQY
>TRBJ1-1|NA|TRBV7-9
ASSLGSVNTEAF
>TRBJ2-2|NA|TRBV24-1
ATSDPGTGFTGELF
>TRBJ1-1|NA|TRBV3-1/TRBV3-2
ASSQGGVGDRSTEAF
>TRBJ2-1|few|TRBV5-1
ASSLTIQGSYNEQF
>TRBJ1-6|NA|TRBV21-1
ASSTNRNSPLH
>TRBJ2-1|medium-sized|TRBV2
ASSGAGGGNEQF
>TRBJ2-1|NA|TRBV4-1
ASSQGGLDYNEQF
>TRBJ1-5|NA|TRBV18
ASSPDFAGNQPQH
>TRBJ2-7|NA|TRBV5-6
ASSLRQGVTYEQY
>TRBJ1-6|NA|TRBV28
ATRDNGPSNSPLH
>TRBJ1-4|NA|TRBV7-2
ASSLARGTNEKLF
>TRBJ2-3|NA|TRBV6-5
ASSSWADTQY
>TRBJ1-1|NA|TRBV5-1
ASSFGEKGSTEAF
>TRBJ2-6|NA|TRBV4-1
ASSQGSRASGANVLT
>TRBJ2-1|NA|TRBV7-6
ASSLARGGPYNEQF
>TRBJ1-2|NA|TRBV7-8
ASSPDRGTGYT
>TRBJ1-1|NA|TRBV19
ASSISGTGAHPEAF
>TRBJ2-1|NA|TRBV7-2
ASSWGTSGYNEQF
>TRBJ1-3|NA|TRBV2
ASTHRVYGNTIY
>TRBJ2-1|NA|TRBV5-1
ASSLAGSSYNEQF